The source of this T cell receptor beta chain is a study of blood T cells in healthy people across ages. A sample-barcoded 5' primer and a J-beta primer mix were used in a second PCR of roughly 6 to 11 cycles. All cDNA molecules were each tagged by a template-switch adaptor with 12 random nucleotides. TCRdb fed the 5' RACE reads into MiXCR, producing one record per CDR3 protein. The sample lists 1.5 million to 2 million distinct CDR3 sequences, around 50% occurring once. Per the germline V gene, CDR1 is SGHRS and CDR2 is YFSETQ. This CDR3 is built from 12 residues. V dropped 3 bases and J dropped 11 bases, with 14 bases sitting between them.

This TCR was sampled from a woman in her forties in good health. The sequenced material came from blood. The V gene is TRBV5-1, the J gene TRBJ2-5; D is unclear. The CDR3 nucleotides read TGCGCCAGCAGCTCTAGTCAAAATGAGCAGTACTTC. Translated, it gives CASSSSQNEQYF.